This is a list of T cell receptor beta chains from one sample in a study of CD8 T cells in ankylosing spondylitis. One entry per CDR3 protein results from TCRdb running MiXCR on the 5' RACE reads. There are about 120,000 distinct CDR3 sequences in the sample; approximately 15% occur only once, and 2.5% to 3% lies in the top ten. Sequenced input: blood, either unsorted or a sorted T cell fraction (not recorded which). The source of these receptors is a female donor with ankylosing spondylitis or in good health (not recorded which). Each CDR3 is given with its conserved first and last residue. Each record gives: V gene, J gene, D gene, CDR3 length, clone size, CDR3 protein, CDR3 DNA. D genes are given only for firm matches. Only some rows state a clone size, as once, few, many or a class for expanded clones.

V gene: TRBV6-1; J gene: TRBJ2-7; D gene: .; CDR3 length: 13; clone size: few; CDR3 protein: CASWSSATYEQYF; CDR3 DNA: TGTGCCAGTTGGTCTAGCGCGACCTACGAGCAGTACTTC
V gene: TRBV12-3/TRBV12-4; J gene: TRBJ1-2; D gene: TRBD1; CDR3 length: 14; clone size: .; CDR3 protein: CASRSAGTAYGYTF; CDR3 DNA: TGTGCCAGCAGGTCAGCCGGGACAGCCTATGGCTACACCTTC
V gene: TRBV12-3/TRBV12-4; J gene: TRBJ2-1; D gene: TRBD2; CDR3 length: 15; clone size: many; CDR3 protein: CASSSRSSGGFQRFF; CDR3 DNA: TGTGCCAGCAGTTCCCGGAGTAGCGGGGGGTTTCAACGGTTCTTC
V gene: TRBV4-1; J gene: TRBJ1-1; D gene: .; CDR3 length: 17; clone size: .; CDR3 protein: CASSQEPGGRGRAEAFF; CDR3 DNA: TGCGCCAGCAGCCAAGAACCCGGGGGGCGGGGGAGGGCTGAAGCTTTCTTT
V gene: TRBV7-2; J gene: TRBJ2-1; D gene: TRBD1; CDR3 length: 16; clone size: many; CDR3 protein: CASSPPGTGVKNEQFF; CDR3 DNA: TGTGCCAGCAGCCCCCCCGGGACAGGGGTGAAGAATGAGCAGTTCTTC
V gene: TRBV5-1; J gene: TRBJ2-7; D gene: .; CDR3 length: 14; clone size: once; CDR3 protein: CASSLGSSFAEQYF; CDR3 DNA: TGCGCCAGCAGCTTGGGGTCCTCCTTTGCCGAGCAGTACTTC
V gene: TRBV20-1; J gene: TRBJ2-2; D gene: TRBD1; CDR3 length: 14; clone size: .; CDR3 protein: CSAKDRGGTGELFF; CDR3 DNA: TGCAGTGCCAAAGACAGGGGGGGAACCGGGGAGCTGTTTTTT
V gene: TRBV6-1; J gene: TRBJ2-7; D gene: .; CDR3 length: 17; clone size: many; CDR3 protein: CASSEWQGFPSSYEQYF; CDR3 DNA: TGTGCCAGCAGTGAATGGCAAGGCTTCCCCTCCTCCTACGAGCAGTACTTC
V gene: TRBV12-3/TRBV12-4; J gene: TRBJ2-7; D gene: .; CDR3 length: 12; clone size: few; CDR3 protein: CASTSTPYEQYF; CDR3 DNA: TGTGCCAGCACTAGCACCCCCTACGAGCAGTACTTC
V gene: TRBV5-1; J gene: TRBJ1-3; D gene: .; CDR3 length: 17; clone size: few; CDR3 protein: CASSLALPGASGNTIYF; CDR3 DNA: TGCGCCAGCAGCTTGGCCCTCCCCGGGGCCTCTGGAAACACCATATATTTT
V gene: TRBV29-1; J gene: TRBJ1-1; D gene: .; CDR3 length: 13; clone size: many; CDR3 protein: CSVDGPLGTEAFF; CDR3 DNA: TGCAGCGTTGACGGGCCTTTGGGCACTGAAGCTTTCTTT
V gene: TRBV29-1; J gene: TRBJ2-7; D gene: .; CDR3 length: 12; clone size: many; CDR3 protein: CSGSGGGDEQYF; CDR3 DNA: TGCAGCGGCTCTGGAGGCGGGGACGAGCAGTACTTC
V gene: TRBV12-3/TRBV12-4; J gene: TRBJ2-7; D gene: TRBD2; CDR3 length: 16; clone size: .; CDR3 protein: CASSQGLAGNSYEQYF; CDR3 DNA: TGTGCCAGCAGTCAAGGACTAGCGGGGAACTCCTACGAGCAGTACTTC
V gene: TRBV5-4; J gene: TRBJ2-3; D gene: TRBD2; CDR3 length: 15; clone size: .; CDR3 protein: CASSFGRGGPDTQYF; CDR3 DNA: TGTGCCAGCAGCTTTGGGCGGGGGGGTCCAGATACGCAGTATTTT
V gene: TRBV6-5; J gene: TRBJ2-5; D gene: .; CDR3 length: 14; clone size: .; CDR3 protein: CASSLSRGEETQYF; CDR3 DNA: TGTGCCAGCAGTTTATCCCGAGGGGAAGAGACCCAGTACTTC
V gene: TRBV7-2; J gene: TRBJ2-1; D gene: TRBD2; CDR3 length: 16; clone size: .; CDR3 protein: CASSLDGGGARNEQFF; CDR3 DNA: TGTGCCAGCAGCTTAGATGGCGGGGGGGCGCGCAATGAGCAGTTCTTC
V gene: TRBV14; J gene: TRBJ2-6; D gene: .; CDR3 length: 13; clone size: few; CDR3 protein: CASSQVGANVLTF; CDR3 DNA: TGTGCCAGCAGCCAAGTTGGGGCCAACGTCCTGACTTTC
V gene: TRBV10-2; J gene: TRBJ1-5; D gene: .; CDR3 length: 13; clone size: few; CDR3 protein: CASSLGQGQPQHF; CDR3 DNA: TGCGCCAGCAGTTTAGGGCAGGGTCAGCCCCAGCATTTT
V gene: TRBV5-1; J gene: TRBJ1-2; D gene: .; CDR3 length: 13; clone size: .; CDR3 protein: CASSWVQGYGYTF; CDR3 DNA: TGCGCCAGCAGCTGGGTACAGGGCTATGGCTACACCTTC